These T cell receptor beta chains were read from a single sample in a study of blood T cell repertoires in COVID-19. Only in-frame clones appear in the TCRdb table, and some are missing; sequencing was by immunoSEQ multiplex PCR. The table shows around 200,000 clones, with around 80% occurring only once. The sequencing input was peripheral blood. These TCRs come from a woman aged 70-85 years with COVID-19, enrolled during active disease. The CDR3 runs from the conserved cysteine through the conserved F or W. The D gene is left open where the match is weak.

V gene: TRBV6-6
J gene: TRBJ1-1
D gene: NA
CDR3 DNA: TGTGCCAGCAGAAACAGGGCTCTGAACACTGAAGCTTTCTTT
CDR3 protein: CASRNRALNTEAFF

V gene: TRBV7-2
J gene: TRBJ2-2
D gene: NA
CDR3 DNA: TGTGCCAGCAGCCTACAGAAGAACACCGGGGAGCTGTTTTTT
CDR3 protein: CASSLQKNTGELFF

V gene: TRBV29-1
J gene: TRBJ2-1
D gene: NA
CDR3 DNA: TGCAGCGTTGCGGGATGGGGTGTTAATCAGGATGAGCAGTTCTTC
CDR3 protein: CSVAGWGVNQDEQFF

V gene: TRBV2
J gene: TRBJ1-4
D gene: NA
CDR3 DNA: TGTGCCAGCACAGGTCAGATCGCGCCTGAAAAACTGTTTTTT
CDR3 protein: CASTGQIAPEKLFF

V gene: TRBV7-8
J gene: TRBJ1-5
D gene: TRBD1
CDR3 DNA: TGTGCCAGCAGTTCCAGGGGACAGGGTCAGCCCCAGCATTTT
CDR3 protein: CASSSRGQGQPQHF

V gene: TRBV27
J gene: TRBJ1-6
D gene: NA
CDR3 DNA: TGTGCCAGCAGTTTGGGCAGAGTATTAAATTCACCCCTCCACTTT
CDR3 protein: CASSLGRVLNSPLHF

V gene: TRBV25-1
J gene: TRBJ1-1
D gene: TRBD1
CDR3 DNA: TGTGCCAGCAGTAAAGACAGGGAGAACACTGAAGCTTTCTTT
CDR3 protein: CASSKDRENTEAFF

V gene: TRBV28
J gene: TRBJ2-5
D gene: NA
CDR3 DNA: TGTGCCAGCAGTTTGGTTAGAGGAAACTTAGAGACCCAGTACTTC
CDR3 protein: CASSLVRGNLETQYF

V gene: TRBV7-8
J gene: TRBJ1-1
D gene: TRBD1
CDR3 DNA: TGTGCCAGCAGCAGACAGGGGGACACTGAAGCTTTCTTT
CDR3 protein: CASSRQGDTEAFF

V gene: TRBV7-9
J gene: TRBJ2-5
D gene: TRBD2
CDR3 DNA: TGTGCCAGCAGCTTAGCGATAGCGGGAGTTGGAGAGACCCAGTACTTC
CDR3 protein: CASSLAIAGVGETQYF

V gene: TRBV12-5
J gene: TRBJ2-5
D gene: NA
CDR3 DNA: TGTGCTAGTGGTTTGGTACTACCGGGCGCGGGAGAGACCCAGTACTTC
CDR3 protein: CASGLVLPGAGETQYF

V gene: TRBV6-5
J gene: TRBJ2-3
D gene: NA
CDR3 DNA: TGTGCCAGCAGTCCTTCGGAGACAGATACGCAGTATTTT
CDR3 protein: CASSPSETDTQYF

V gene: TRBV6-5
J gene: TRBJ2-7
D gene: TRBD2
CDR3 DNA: TGTGCCAGCAGTCCCCCGAGCGGGGACTTCTACGAGCAGTACTTC
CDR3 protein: CASSPPSGDFYEQYF

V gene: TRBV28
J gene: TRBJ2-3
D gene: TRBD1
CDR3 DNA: TGTGCCAGCAGTCCCAGGGGGACAGGCACAGATACGCAGTATTTT
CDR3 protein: CASSPRGTGTDTQYF

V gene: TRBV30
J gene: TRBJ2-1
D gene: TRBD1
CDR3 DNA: TGTGCCTGGAAGAGGGACAGGGTTTATACTGAGCAGTTCTTC
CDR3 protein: CAWKRDRVYTEQFF

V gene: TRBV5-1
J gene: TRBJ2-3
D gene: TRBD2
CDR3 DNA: TGCGCCAGCAGCTTGGGCAGCGGGGCCACAGATACGCAGTATTTT
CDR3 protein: CASSLGSGATDTQYF